The 15 T cell receptor beta chains below were found in one sample sequenced in a study of OX40 agonist ivuxolimab in advanced cancers. TCRdb's table, derived via immunoSEQ multiplex PCR, lists solely in-frame clones and lacks some. The repertoire holds about 62,000 clones, with approximately 90% as singletons. The sequencing used CD4+ or CD8+ T cells sorted from blood, collected in a trial of the OX40 agonist ivuxolimab. These receptors were obtained from an adult with an advanced solid tumor such as melanoma, head and neck, liver or kidney cancer.

The genes are TRBV7-9 and TRBJ2-7, with TRBD1 matching over 9 bases. The CDR3 extends over 14 amino acids. Germline CDR1 is SEHNR and CDR2 is FQNEAQ (reference sequence). Germline trimming cut 6 bases from V and 4 bases from J; bases unmatched to any gene: 7. CDR3: CASRQTGGVYEQYF. The CDR3 DNA reads TGTGCCAGCAGGCAGACAGGGGGGGTATACGAGCAGTACTTC.

This chain joins TRBV6-5 and TRBJ2-7; 9 nucleotides align to TRBD2. Trimming took 1 base from V and 5 from J; bases not matched to a gene: 9. This CDR3 spans 16 amino acids. Germline V lookup: CDR1 MNHEY, CDR2 SVGAGI. Written as DNA, the CDR3 is TGTGCCAGCAGTTACTTTGGCGGGAGGGACCTTGACGAGCAGTACTTC. This translates into CASSYFGGRDLDEQYF.

This clone has only one observation. CDR3 nucleotide sequence: TGTGCCAGCAGTATAACAAAAGCAAACACTGAAGCTTTCTTT. Its protein product is CASSITKANTEAFF. The chain joins TRBV27 to TRBJ1-1; D gene unclear. Trimming pared 5 bases from V and 2 bases from J, leaving 12 bases between. Per the germline V gene, CDR1 is MNHEY and CDR2 is SMNVEV (reference sequence). There are 14 residues in the CDR3.

V is TRBV5-1 and J is TRBJ2-6, with 7 positions matching TRBD2. The germline V gene has CDR1 SGHRS and CDR2 YFSETQ. V was clipped by 0 bases and J by 4 bases; unmatched bases: 1. This CDR3 contains 15 residues. CDR3 in amino acids: CASSLATSGANVLTF. The DNA of the CDR3 is TGCGCCAGCAGCTTGGCGACTAGCGGGGCCAACGTCCTGACTTTC.

The chain combines TRBV4-1 with TRBJ2-1; 7 bases align to TRBD2. CDR1 is MGHRA, CDR2 YSYEKL, per germline. The ends lost 1 base at V and 4 bases at J; junction bases unmatched: 7. The CDR3 sequence is 16 residues long. The CDR3, as DNA: TGCGCCAGCAGCCAAGCAACTAGCGTCGGATACAATGAGCAGTTCTTC. Its translation is CASSQATSVGYNEQFF.

The V call is TRBV6-6, the J call TRBJ2-1; 7 nucleotides align to TRBD2. Per the germline V gene, CDR1 is MNHNY and CDR2 is SVGAGI (reference sequence). The V gene end was trimmed by 0 bases and the J gene end by 2 bases; junction bases not matched to a gene: 4. This CDR3 has 16 residues. This CDR3 reads CASSYSAGVAYNEQFF. In nucleotides, the CDR3 is TGTGCCAGCAGTTACTCCGCGGGAGTGGCCTACAATGAGCAGTTCTTC.

The chain employs TRBV10-3 and TRBJ2-4; D remains unclear. Germline V gene data show CDR1 as ENHRY and CDR2 as SYGVKD. The CDR3 covers 16 residues. V lost 4 bases and J 0 bases, leaving 13 bases between the germline ends. For the CDR3, the DNA is TGTGCCATCAGTGCATCCGGAGAACTAGCCAAAAACATTCAGTACTTC. Translated, it gives CAISASGELAKNIQYF.

The rearrangement uses TRBV10-3 and TRBJ2-1; 7 bases match TRBD2. Per the germline V gene, CDR1 is ENHRY and CDR2 is SYGVKD. The length of the CDR3 is 17 residues. Losses at the gene ends were 0 bases for V and 4 bases for J; bases not matched to a gene: 9. This chain's CDR3 is CAISESISSGVYNEQFF. In DNA form, the CDR3 reads TGTGCCATCAGTGAGTCTATTTCCAGCGGGGTATACAATGAGCAGTTCTTC.

The chain has TRBV5-1 and TRBJ2-7; 12 positions agree with TRBD1. The CDR3 sequence is 17 residues long. V trimming: 4 bases; J trimming: 3 bases; junction bases outside the gene matches: 11. Germline V gene lookup returns CDR1 SGHRS and CDR2 YFSETQ. CDR3: CASSPEGTGGAYYEQYF. The CDR3 DNA reads as TGCGCCAGCAGCCCGGAGGGGACAGGGGGCGCGTACTACGAGCAGTACTTC.

This rearrangement joins TRBV9 to TRBJ2-1; TRBD1 aligns across 7 bases. CDR1 SGDLS and CDR2 YYNGEE come from the germline V gene. The ends lost 4 bases at V and 5 bases at J; junction bases unmatched: 6. The CDR3 covers 14 residues. CDR3 region: CASSRTGTDNEQFF. The CDR3 region has the DNA TGTGCCAGCAGCAGAACCGGGACAGACAATGAGCAGTTCTTC.

This clone was seen only once. CDR3 DNA sequence: TGTGCCAGCAGGCCTGGGACAGCGACTAATGAAAAACTGTTTTTT. Residues: CASRPGTATNEKLFF. The genes are TRBV6-5 and TRBJ1-4; TRBD1 matches 7 bases. The germline V gene has CDR1 MNHEY and CDR2 SVGAGI. V gave up 6 bases and J gave up 2 bases; unmatched junction bases: 6. The CDR3 spans 15 residues.

This chain uses TRBV7-2 with TRBJ2-7, with D possibly TRBD2 on 5 matching bases. V lost 2 bases and J 1 base, leaving 12 bases between the germline ends. This CDR3 has 15 amino acids. Germline lookup yields CDR1 SGHTA and CDR2 FQGNSA. The CDR3 region has the DNA TGTGCCAGCAGCTTAACTGGGAGAGGATCCTACGAGCAGTACTTC. This gives the protein CASSLTGRGSYEQYF.

V and J are TRBV7-4 and TRBJ2-7, with 7 bases fitting TRBD2. Trimming took 1 base from V and 6 from J; bases not matched to a gene: 6. The CDR3 is 14 residues long. CDR1 is SGHVT, CDR2 SQSDAQ, per germline. CDR3 in amino acids: CASSLGREYPEQYF. CDR3 nucleotide sequence: TGTGCCAGCAGCTTAGGGCGGGAGTACCCCGAGCAGTACTTC.

Only one count was recorded for this clone. The CDR3 protein is CALRGFTGELFF. CDR3 nucleotide sequence: TGTGCCCTCCGGGGGTTCACCGGGGAGCTGTTTTTT. This chain links TRBV6-1 with TRBJ2-2; a possible D gene is TRBD2 (6 bases). The CDR3 length is 12 residues. Germline lookup yields CDR1 MNHNS and CDR2 SASEGT. V gave up 11 bases and J gave up 4 bases, with 11 bases separating them.

J is TRBJ2-3 and V is TRBV11-2, with a possible D match to TRBD1 (5 bases). Germline V gene sequence: CDR1 SGHAT, CDR2 FQNNGV. The CDR3 runs to 17 residues. The V end lost 3 bases, the J end lost 2 bases, and 18 bases lay between the germline ends. In DNA, the CDR3 is TGTGCCAGCAGCTTCACTTATATGACAGAGCCCACAGATACGCAGTATTTT. It is translated as CASSFTYMTEPTDTQYF. Complete variable domain (other parts from reference TRBV11-2 and TRBJ2-3): EAGVAQSPRYKIIEKRQSVAFWCNPISGHATLYWYQQILGQGPKLLIQFQNNGVVDDSQLPKDRFSAERLKGVDSTLKIQPAKLEDSAVYLCASSFTYMTEPTDTQYFGPGTRLTVL.